The clone carrying this T cell receptor (beta chain) was observed a handful of times. Attached unique molecular identifiers marked individual cDNA molecules. TCRdb re-called the 5' RACE reads through MiXCR, storing one row per CDR3 protein. The sample yields under 95,000 distinct CDR3 sequences, approximately 12% seen once. The data derive from a study of early T cells in non-severe SARS-CoV-2 infection. The CDR3 totals 13 residues. After removal of 5 bases from V and 12 bases from J, the junction contained 10 bases not matched to a gene. CDR1 is MNHEY, CDR2 SVGEGT, per germline. This TCR came from an adult who was a healthcare worker with PCR-confirmed SARS-CoV-2 infection or an uninfected control (not recorded which). The chain uses TRBV6-2 or TRBV6-3 and TRBJ2-3, with TRBD2 matching over 8 bases. Specimen: whole blood. This chain's CDR3 is CASSNGRAVSQYF. The CDR3 DNA reads as TGTGCCAGCAGTAACGGGAGGGCCGTCTCCCAGTATTTT.